The 13 T cell receptor beta chains listed next were all sequenced from one sample in a study of T cell responses to AZD1222 COVID-19 vaccine. Profiling relied on immunoSEQ multiplex PCR, and the TCRdb table lists in-frame clones only, not all of them. This repertoire shows 99,000 or so clones, 75% to 90% found once; its top ten account for 44%. The starting material was peripheral blood, obtained 28 days after the second AZD1222 dose. These receptors all stem from an adult who received the AZD1222 COVID-19 vaccine.

The rearrangement joins TRBV5-6 to TRBJ1-5, with 8 bases that match TRBD1. J gave up 3 bases and V 3 bases, and 5 bases lay outside the gene matches. This CDR3 has 15 amino acids. Germline CDR1 reads SGHDT; CDR2 reads YYEEEE. The CDR3 sequence is CASSSQGANNQPQHF. DNA of the CDR3: TGTGCCAGCAGCTCCCAGGGGGCAAACAATCAGCCCCAGCATTTT.

The chain joins TRBV6-5 to TRBJ2-7, with D perhaps TRBD1 (5 bases). V gave up 8 bases and J gave up 4 bases, with 9 bases separating them. Germline V gene sequence: CDR1 MNHEY, CDR2 SVGAGI. The CDR3 totals 11 residues. This chain's CDR3 is CASRAGYEQYF. The CDR3, as DNA: TGTGCCAGCCGGGCAGGGTACGAGCAGTACTTC.

This clone was seen only once. The gene calls are TRBV10-2 and TRBJ1-4; 10 nucleotides align to TRBD1. In germline, CDR1 is WSHSY, CDR2 SAAADI. CDR3 size: 16 residues. V gave up 2 bases and J gave up 4 bases; unmatched junction bases: 4. The CDR3 coding sequence is TGCGCCAGCAGTGAGCGTCGGACAGGGGGTAATGAAAAACTGTTTTTT. Residues: CASSERRTGGNEKLFF.

This chain connects TRBV12-3 or TRBV12-4 to TRBJ1-1; no clear D. The V end lost 3 bases, the J end lost 1 base, and 6 bases lay between the germline ends. This CDR3 region has 13 residues. This CDR3 is CASSLYSNTEAFF. CDR3 sequence (DNA): TGTGCCAGCAGTTTGTACTCGAACACTGAAGCTTTCTTT.

This sequence joins TRBV28 and TRBJ2-3, with TRBD2 matching over 9 bases. V lost 8 bases and J lost 3; bases outside the gene matches: 6. CDR3 length equals 14 residues. The germline V gene encodes CDR1 MDHEN and CDR2 SYDVKM. CDR3 sequence (DNA): TGTGCCAGCTTAGCGGGAGCGGTGACAGATACGCAGTATTTT. Protein sequence: CASLAGAVTDTQYF.

This clone was found a few times. This chain connects TRBV19 to TRBJ2-1; 11 bases align to TRBD2. Trimming at V came to 3 bases and at J to 8 bases, leaving 6 bases not matched to a gene. This CDR3 is 15 amino acids long. Per germline, CDR1 LNHDA and CDR2 SQIVND (reference sequence). The CDR3 region is CASSMATSGIYEQFF. CDR3 DNA sequence: TGTGCCAGTAGTATGGCGACTAGCGGGATATATGAGCAGTTCTTC.

This clone has a single count. CDR3 in DNA: TGTGCCAGCCGCCTCATCTACGAGCAGTACTTC. Translated: CASRLIYEQYF. The V gene is TRBV2, the J gene TRBJ2-7, with D hard to call. V lost 8 bases, J lost 3 bases, and 8 bases lay in between. The CDR3 totals 11 residues. Looked up from germline, CDR1 is SNHLY and CDR2 is FYNNEI.

The genes are TRBV18 and TRBJ2-5, with a possible D match to TRBD2 (6 bases). Germline V gives CDR1 KGHSH, CDR2 LQKENI. The length of the CDR3 is 16 residues. Trimming shortened V by 0 bases and J by 4 bases, and 15 bases separated the two germline ends. This chain's CDR3 is CASSPPGGGVGETQYF. In nucleotides, the CDR3 is TGTGCCAGCTCACCACCCGGGGGTGGGGTTGGAGAGACCCAGTACTTC.

The chain combines TRBV4-2 with TRBJ2-7; 7 bases map to TRBD2. After removal of 3 bases from V and 9 bases from J, the junction contained 8 bases not matched to a gene. There are 13 residues in the CDR3. Germline CDR1 is LGHNA and CDR2 is YNFKEQ. The chain's CDR3 is CASSQGGLEAQYF. The CDR3 bases are TGTGCCAGCAGCCAGGGCGGACTAGAGGCGCAGTACTTC.

The V call is TRBV6-5, the J call TRBJ1-2; D is possibly TRBD1 (6 bases). Germline CDR1 reads MNHEY; CDR2 reads SVGAGI. CDR3 size: 14 residues. Trimming cost V 2 bases and J 7 bases, with 14 bases left between them. CDR3: CASSYTTGFSGYTF. The CDR3 DNA follows: TGTGCCAGCAGTTACACTACAGGGTTCTCTGGCTACACCTTC.

The V call is TRBV11-2, the J call TRBJ2-4; no firm D call. V shed 4 bases and J shed 0 bases, with 7 bases lying between them. The CDR3 runs 14 residues. Germline CDR1 SGHAT, CDR2 FQNNGV. The CDR3 sequence is CASSYTRAKNIQYF. The CDR3 DNA reads as TGTGCCAGCAGCTATACTCGAGCCAAAAACATTCAGTACTTC.

The rearrangement uses TRBV2 and TRBJ2-3, with D uncertain. The CDR3 is 15 amino acids. The germline V gene encodes CDR1 SNHLY and CDR2 FYNNEI. The V end lost 6 bases, the J end lost 3 bases, and 16 bases lay between the germline ends. CDR3 loop: CASRLIGKGTDTQYF. The CDR3 DNA reads as TGTGCCAGCAGGCTCATTGGGAAGGGAACAGATACGCAGTATTTT.

The chain joins TRBV15 to TRBJ1-5, with 7 nucleotides matching TRBD1. The CDR3 covers 17 residues. Germline-derived CDR1 and CDR2 are LNHNV and YYDKDF (reference sequence). V dropped 3 bases and J dropped 0; count of bases not matched to a gene: 8. CDR3 loop: CATSRFTGTDSNQPQHF. DNA for the CDR3: TGTGCCACCAGCAGGTTTACCGGGACAGATAGCAATCAGCCCCAGCATTTT. The variable domain in full, completed from reference TRBV15 and TRBJ1-5, reads DAMVIQNPRYQVTQFGKPVTLSCSQTLNHNVMYWYQQKSSQAPKLLFHYYDKDFNNEADTPDNFQSRRPNTSFCFLDIRSPGLGDTAMYLCATSRFTGTDSNQPQHFGDGTRLSIL.